The next 9 T cell receptor beta chains were all read from a single sample in a study of blood T cell repertoires in COVID-19. Sequenced by immunoSEQ multiplex PCR; TCRdb stores in-frame clones only, minus some. The profile shows tens of thousands of clones, approximately 78% of them singletons. Material: peripheral blood. Receptor source: a man aged 55 to 69 with COVID-19, enrolled during active disease.

A word on this clone: One end of the junction does not line up with germline, which may come from a read error. The genes are TRBV6-1 and TRBJ2-7, with TRBD1 matching over 9 bases. Per the germline V gene, CDR1 is MNHNS and CDR2 is SASEGT. CDR3 length: 14 residues. The CDR3 bases are TGTGCCAGCAGCGAAGACAGGGGGGTCTACGAGCAGTACTTC. Translation: CASSEDRGVYEQYF.

The rearrangement joins TRBV27 to TRBJ2-3; TRBD2 matches at 11 bases. J gave up 3 bases and V 2 bases, and 1 base lay outside the gene matches. Germline V gene lookup returns CDR1 MNHEY and CDR2 SMNVEV (reference sequence). The CDR3 loop spans 15 amino acids. The CDR3 DNA follows: TGTGCCAGCAGTTTAGGGACTAGCGGTACAGATACGCAGTATTTT. It yields the protein CASSLGTSGTDTQYF.

The V call is TRBV6-4, the J call TRBJ1-1; D is possibly TRBD1 (5 bases). This CDR3 is 13 amino acids long. V lost 6 bases and J 2 bases, leaving 10 bases between the germline ends. Germline-derived CDR1 and CDR2 are MRHNA and SNTAGT. CDR3 amino acids: CASSEQVNTEAFF. For the CDR3, the DNA is TGTGCCAGCAGCGAACAGGTTAACACTGAAGCTTTCTTT.

This clone was detected a few times. The chain couples TRBV11-3 to TRBJ2-7, with 8 bases that match TRBD1. The CDR3 totals 15 residues. Germline V gene sequence: CDR1 SGHNT, CDR2 YENEEA. V lost 5 bases to trimming and J lost 7 bases; unmatched junction nucleotides: 13. CDR3 sequence reads: CASSGGTGRLGEQYF. In DNA form, the CDR3 reads TGTGCCAGCAGCGGAGGGACAGGCCGTCTTGGGGAGCAGTACTTC.

The chain combines TRBV6-5 with TRBJ2-7; TRBD2 matches at 7 bases. The CDR3 length is 15 residues. V lost 4 bases and J lost 0; bases outside the gene matches: 6. CDR1 is MNHEY, CDR2 SVGAGI, per germline. The CDR3 loop is CASSSGTTTSYEQYF. Written as DNA, the CDR3 is TGTGCCAGCAGTTCCGGGACTACGACCTCCTACGAGCAGTACTTC.

V is TRBV19 and J is TRBJ1-1; D gene ambiguous. The germline CDR1 and CDR2 sequences are LNHDA and SQIVND (reference sequence). V lost 6 bases to trimming and J lost 6 bases, with 14 bases between them. This CDR3 has 13 residues. The CDR3, as DNA: TGTGCCAGTAGCCCTACCGGGAGGGCTGAAGCTTTCTTT. Its translation is CASSPTGRAEAFF.

The chain carries TRBV29-1 and TRBJ2-5, with a weak D call TRBD2 (5 bases). The germline V and J ends were trimmed by 4 bases and 5 bases, with 17 bases remaining between them. CDR3 length: 14 amino acids. The V gene's germline CDR1 is SQVTM and CDR2 ANQGSEA. The CDR3 DNA sequence: TGCAGCGTTGGCCCGGGAAGGGCTGGCGAGACCCAGTACTTC. Its protein product is CSVGPGRAGETQYF.

This clone was picked up one time. The CDR3 reads CASGLGVFNTEAFF. The CDR3 nucleotides read TGTGCTAGTGGTTTGGGCGTTTTTAACACTGAAGCTTTCTTT. The chain recombines TRBV12-5 with TRBJ1-1, with no clear D. CDR1 is LGHNT, CDR2 FRNRAP, per germline. The CDR3 loop spans 14 amino acids. Deletions cut 1 base from V and 2 bases from J, with 8 bases between.

The chain carries TRBV6-6 and TRBJ2-2; D not certain. V was pared by 6 bases and J by 3 bases, with 5 bases between. The CDR3 has 12 residues. Germline lookup yields CDR1 MNHNY and CDR2 SVGAGI (reference sequence). CDR3 nucleotides: TGTGCCAGCAGAACAGACACCGGGGAGCTGTTTTTT. Protein: CASRTDTGELFF.